The rows below give T cell receptor beta chains drawn from one sample of a study of tumor and adjacent non-tumor tissue in lung cancer. TCRdb reanalysed the multiplex PCR reads using MiXCR and keeps one entry per CDR3 protein. The table records fewer than 120,000 distinct CDR3 sequences, over 70% of them present only once. The sequenced material came from lung tumor tissue. These receptors were collected from a man in his sixties or seventies with non-small cell lung cancer. The conserved cysteine and the conserved F or W are not part of the CDR3 here. The size entry is marked missing in some rows and otherwise reads once, few, many or a size class.

abundance,v_gene,CDR3aa
.,TRBV11-2,ANSHAQIYNEQF
once,TRBV4-1,DISQQWGQEIQY
once,TRBV6-2/TRBV6-3,ASSYMGRYPYEQN
.,TRBV10-1,AGSESKQAADTQH
.,TRBV28,ASTLWGFGSYEQY
.,TRBV20-1,SASRVPNYGYT
.,TRBV12-3/TRBV12-4,ASRQWGTYYVYT
.,TRBV29-1,SAGRIDYNYGYT
many,TRBV6-5,ANSPIQGKFYEQY
.,TRBV4-2,PSSQGQDLYEQY
.,TRBV6-5,ASSDRNTEVF
.,TRBV4-1,ASSQNQGTGPGTQY
.,TRBV12-3/TRBV12-4,ASSLSDTRY
.,TRBV6-2/TRBV6-3,ATEGLVALETQY
.,TRBV6-5,ASSYLVGVSNKQF
many,TRBV6-6,ASSYSPVNPSYEQY
.,TRBV24-1,ATSDLSGTGGRGYT
.,TRBV5-4,VSSPTSVRGTGTQY
.,TRBV11-3,AYSRTISDEKLF
.,TRBV6-5,ASSYRWAWKNEQF
.,TRBV12-3/TRBV12-4,ASSFSGGVTEAF
medium-sized,TRBV13,ASSPLKLAEQY